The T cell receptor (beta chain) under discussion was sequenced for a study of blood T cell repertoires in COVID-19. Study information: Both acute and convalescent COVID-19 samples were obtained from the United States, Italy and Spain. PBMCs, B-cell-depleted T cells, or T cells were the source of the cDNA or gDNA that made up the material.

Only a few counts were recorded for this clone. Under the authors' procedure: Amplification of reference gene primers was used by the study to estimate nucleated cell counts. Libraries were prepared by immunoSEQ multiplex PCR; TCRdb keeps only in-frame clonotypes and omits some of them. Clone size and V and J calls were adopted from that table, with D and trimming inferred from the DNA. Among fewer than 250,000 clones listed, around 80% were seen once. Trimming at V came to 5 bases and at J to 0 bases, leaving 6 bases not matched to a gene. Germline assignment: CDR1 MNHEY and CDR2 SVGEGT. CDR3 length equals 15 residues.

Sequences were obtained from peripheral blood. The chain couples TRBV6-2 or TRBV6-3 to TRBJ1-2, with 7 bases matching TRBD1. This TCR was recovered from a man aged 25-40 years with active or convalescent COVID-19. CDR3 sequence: CASSRLGQSNYGYTF. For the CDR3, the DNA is TGTGCCAGCAGTCGGCTGGGACAGTCTAACTATGGCTACACCTTC.